This TCR beta chain appears in the sequencing data of a study of spatial heterogeneity in lung cancer. In the study overall: The donor group consisted of around 70 patients who had untreated, early-stage non-small cell lung cancer. The authors sequenced available follow-up PBMC samples, taken a median of around two years after resection. Raw reads showed each unique TCR and UMI combination turning up more than ten times on average.

Germline lookup yields CDR1 MNHEY and CDR2 SMNVEV (reference sequence). This CDR3 region has 15 residues. V lost 5 bases, J lost 7 bases, and 6 bases stayed unmatched. The time point here: blood at routine non-recurrence follow-up after resection. Each molecule of TCR cDNA was tagged with one unique molecular identifier. One entry per CDR3 protein, called by TCRdb with MiXCR from the 5' RACE reads. The sample yields some 32,000 distinct CDR3 sequences, less than 11% seen once. The V and J genes are TRBV27 and TRBJ2-1, with 12 bases aligning to TRBD2. The receptor's source is a female donor with early-stage non-small cell lung cancer. The input for sequencing was PBMCs, taken at follow-up. The CDR3 region has the DNA TGTGCCAGCAGTCCCTTGACTAGCGGGGGAAATGAGCAGTTCTTC. Translating gives CASSPLTSGGNEQFF.